A single sample gave rise to the 8 T cell receptor beta chains below, sequenced in a study of molecular identifiers for immune sequencing clone quantification. One entry per CDR3 protein results from TCRdb running MiXCR on the PCR reads. This table holds about 640,000 distinct CDR3 sequences, just under 20% found once. The sample comprised naive CD8+ T cells from blood, with Jurkat cell RNA spiked in. Subset defined: FACS-sorted CD8+CD4-CCR7+CD45RA+ naive T cells. The receptors stem from a human donor in good health. Some libraries in this study had Jurkat cell RNA spiked in.

Comments on this clonotype: Being one base from a much bigger clone, this may be a read error. The rearrangement joins TRBV20-1 to TRBJ2-7; the match to TRBD2 covers 14 bases. The germline V gene has CDR1 DFQATT and CDR2 SNEGSKA (reference sequence). With V trimmed by 6 bases and J by 2 bases, 3 bases remained unmatched. The CDR3 covers 14 residues. In DNA, the CDR3 is TGCAGTGCCAGGACTAGCGGGGGGCCCTACGAGCAGTACTTC. Its protein product is CSARTSGGPYEQYF.

This clonotype was seen ten or more times. The V gene is TRBV6-5, the J gene TRBJ2-7; tentatively, D is TRBD2 (6 bases). CDR1 and CDR2 (germline): MNHEY, SVGAGI. This CDR3 has 14 residues. Deletions cut 10 bases from V and 2 bases from J, with 18 bases between. The CDR3 nucleotides read TGTGCCACACAACCGGGACTCGGGACCTACGAGCAGTACTTC. Protein: CATQPGLGTYEQYF.

Concerning this clonotype itself: Since a much larger clone is just one base distant, this may be a read error. The V gene is TRBV12-3 or TRBV12-4, the J gene TRBJ2-1, with 8 bases that match TRBD1. The CDR3 has 14 amino acids. CDR3: CASRIDRGGNVQFF. The CDR3 DNA follows: TGTGCCAGCAGGATTGACAGGGGAGGCAATGTGCAGTTCTTC.

This clonotype was seen repeatedly, ten times or more. The chain combines TRBV3-1 with TRBJ1-1; D uncertain. V lost 4 bases and J 5 bases, leaving 17 bases between the germline ends. CDR1 and CDR2 (germline): LGHDT, YNNKEL (reference sequence). The CDR3 is 15 residues long. DNA for the CDR3: TGTGCCAGCAGCCCCGCCCGGGGAGGCGGAACTGAAGCTTTCTTT. This encodes CASSPARGGGTEAFF.

The sample holds a few counts of this clonotype. The chain carries TRBV18 and TRBJ1-1, with D possibly being TRBD1 (6 bases). CDR3 length: 15 amino acids. The V and J ends lost 4 bases and 4 bases respectively, with 16 bases between them. Germline values: CDR1 KGHSH, CDR2 LQKENI. Here the CDR3 DNA reads TGTGCCAGCTCACTACTAGCACAGGGCCCCACTGAAGCTTTCTTT. It is translated as CASSLLAQGPTEAFF.

To note about this clonotype: The junction and the germline gene differ at one end; a read error may be behind it. This chain links TRBV6-2 or TRBV6-3 with TRBJ2-7; D is perhaps TRBD1 or TRBD2 (5 bases each). Germline V gives CDR1 MNHEY, CDR2 SVGEGT. The CDR3 contains 13 residues. The CDR3 DNA follows: TGTGCCTGCAGAGGGGACGGAGCCTACGAGCAGTACTTC. Protein: CACRGDGAYEQYF.

This chain links TRBV9 with TRBJ1-6; 7 bases align to TRBD1. The trim removed 0 bases at V and 2 bases at J, leaving 8 bases unmatched. Per the germline V gene, CDR1 is SGDLS and CDR2 is YYNGEE. The CDR3 is 18 amino acids. CDR3 in amino acids: CASSVGEGAIPYNSPLHF. CDR3 nucleotides: TGTGCCAGCAGCGTAGGTGAGGGGGCGATCCCCTATAATTCACCCCTCCACTTT.

This clonotype was recorded a few times. A much larger clone lies one base from this, so it may be a read error. This chain uses TRBV5-4 with TRBJ2-7; 12 bases fit TRBD2. The CDR3 length is 16 residues. The germline CDR1 and CDR2 sequences are SGHNT and YYREEE (reference sequence). V lost 2 bases and J lost 6; bases outside the gene matches: 9. CDR3 sequence: CASSFHWTSGVSEQYF. The CDR3 DNA is TGTGCCAGCAGCTTCCACTGGACTAGCGGGGTAAGCGAGCAGTACTTC.